One and the same sample provided the 14 T cell receptor beta chains below, sequenced in a study of immune evolution from preneoplasia to lung adenocarcinoma. Clones were sequenced by immunoSEQ multiplex PCR, and TCRdb holds only the in-frame ones, with some missing. Counted here are about 7,800 clones, almost 80% occurring once; the ten biggest clones make up around 8.7%. Material: FFPE minimally invasive lung adenocarcinoma tissue. The receptors were gathered from a donor aged 70 or older with lung adenocarcinoma.

The chain has TRBV11-2 and TRBJ1-2; D may be TRBD1 (5 bases). Trimming removed 0 bases at V and 7 bases at J, with 12 bases between. CDR1 is SGHAT and CDR2 is FQNNGV in the germline V gene. The CDR3 consists of 14 residues. The CDR3 protein is CASSLDLGVGGYTF. CDR3 nucleotide sequence: TGTGCCAGCAGCTTAGATTTGGGGGTTGGTGGCTACACCTTC.

This clone was counted once. The rearrangement links TRBV29-1 to TRBJ2-5; a possible D gene is TRBD2 (6 bases). Trimming shortened V by 6 bases and J by 1 base, and 18 bases separated the two germline ends. Germline values: CDR1 SQVTM, CDR2 ANQGSEA. The CDR3 length is 15 residues. CDR3 sequence reads: CSVTGTPGFQETQYF. The CDR3 region has the DNA TGCAGCGTAACCGGGACTCCGGGATTCCAAGAGACCCAGTACTTC. Full variable domain (missing parts from reference TRBV29-1 and TRBJ2-5): SAVISQKPSRDICQRGTSLTIQCQVDSQVTMMFWYRQQPGQSLTLIATANQGSEATYESGFVIDKFPISRPNLTFSTLTVSNMSPEDSSIYLCSVTGTPGFQETQYFGPGTRLLVL.

V usage is TRBV12-2 and J usage is TRBJ1-2; the table's D call of TRBD1 was not tested on the DNA. TRBV12-2 is deemed a pseudogene. The CDR3 has 13 residues. The CDR3 sequence is CASRLAGTDGYTF. CDR3 coding DNA: TGTGCAAGTCGCTTAGCCGGGACAGATGGCTACACCTTC.

The chain recombines TRBV6-1 with TRBJ1-4; 7 bases line up with TRBD1. The V segment lost 2 bases and the J segment 7 bases; nucleotides outside the gene matches: 7. This CDR3 spans 15 amino acids. In germline, CDR1 is MNHNS, CDR2 SASEGT. The CDR3 DNA follows: TGTGCCAGCAGTGAACAGGGGGTTGGGATTGAAAAACTGTTTTTT. Protein sequence: CASSEQGVGIEKLFF.

V is TRBV5-8 and J is TRBJ2-7; D possibly corresponds to TRBD1 (5 bases). Trimming took off 4 bases at V and 3 bases at J, with 8 bases between the two ends. The CDR3 spans 12 residues. Per germline, CDR1 SGHTS and CDR2 YDEGEE. The CDR3 region has the DNA TGTGCCAGCAGCCTGGACAACTACGAGCAGTACTTC. Its translation is CASSLDNYEQYF.

The chain uses TRBV5-1 and TRBJ1-6; tentatively, D is TRBD1 (6 bases). Between the trimmed V and J ends, which lost 4 bases and 8 bases, there was a span of 13 bases. The CDR3 length is 14 residues. Germline V CDR1 and CDR2: SGHRS, YFSETQ. For the CDR3, the DNA is TGCGCCAGCAGCGTCACAGGGTTAGATTCACCCCTCCACTTT. Translated, it gives CASSVTGLDSPLHF.

This clone showed up just a few times. The chain joins TRBV18 to TRBJ2-2; D is uncertain. The CDR3 has 16 amino acids. Germline CDR1 KGHSH, CDR2 LQKENI. Trimming cost V 4 bases and J 0 bases, with 12 bases left between them. This CDR3 reads CASSRLGGPNTGELFF. The DNA for the CDR3 is TGTGCCAGCTCACGACTGGGCGGACCGAACACCGGGGAGCTGTTTTTT.

V is TRBV28 and J is TRBJ2-2; maybe TRBD2 (5 bases). The CDR3 loop spans 14 amino acids. The germline gives CDR1 MDHEN, CDR2 SYDVKM. Trimming took 3 bases from V and 2 from J, leaving 7 bases between them. The CDR3 region is CASSLSGNTGELFF. CDR3 sequence (DNA): TGTGCCAGCAGTTTGAGCGGTAACACCGGGGAGCTGTTTTTT.

The chain has TRBV30 and TRBJ1-2; D not resolved. CDR3 length equals 13 residues. The V end was cut by 4 bases, the J end by 5 bases, with 14 bases between. Germline CDR1 GTSNPN, CDR2 SVGIG (reference sequence). CDR3 coding DNA: TGTGCCTGGACGAGCGGGGTGGGGTATGGCTACACCTTC. Its translation: CAWTSGVGYGYTF. The full variable domain, its missing parts supplied by reference TRBV30 and TRBJ1-2, is SQTIHQWPATLVQPVGSPLSLECTVEGTSNPNLYWYRQAAGRGLQLLFYSVGIGQISSEVPQNLSASRPQDRQFILSSKKLLLSDSGFYLCAWTSGVGYGYTFGSGTRLTVV.

J is TRBJ2-1 and V is TRBV6-1; 9 bases match TRBD1. With 8 bases clipped from V and 7 bases from J, the junction kept 12 bases outside the gene matches. The CDR3 extends over 15 amino acids. Looked up from germline, CDR1 is MNHNS and CDR2 is SASEGT. The CDR3 region is CASHPGQGPRNEQFF. CDR3 nucleotide sequence: TGTGCCAGCCACCCGGGACAGGGTCCACGGAATGAGCAGTTCTTC.

The CDR3 here is CASSLERYEQYF. In DNA, the CDR3 is TGTGCCAGCAGCTTAGAGCGTTATGAGCAGTACTTC. V gene TRBV11-2 combines with J gene TRBJ2-7, with D unclear. The CDR3 has 12 residues. Germline loops: CDR1 SGHAT, CDR2 FQNNGV. V gave up 0 bases and J gave up 7 bases, with 7 bases separating them.

This clone was observed a few times. V and J are TRBV11-2 and TRBJ2-3; D is perhaps TRBD1 or TRBD2 (6 bases each). V was clipped by 2 bases and J by 6 bases, with 12 bases between them. The CDR3 contains 14 residues. Germline V lookup: CDR1 SGHAT, CDR2 FQNNGV. The CDR3 sequence is CASSLRGGMDTQYF. CDR3 DNA: TGTGCCAGCAGCTTACGAGGGGGGATGGATACGCAGTATTTT.

The rearrangement uses TRBV28 and TRBJ2-7, with 9 nucleotides matching TRBD2. CDR1 and CDR2 (germline): MDHEN, SYDVKM. This CDR3 contains 13 residues. With 7 bases clipped from V and 4 bases from J, the junction kept 5 bases outside the gene matches. The CDR3 nucleotides read TGTGCCAGCATCGATAGCGGGAGTTACGAGCAGTACTTC. This translates into CASIDSGSYEQYF.

In this sample, this clone turned up once. The V and J genes are TRBV28 and TRBJ2-7; the match to TRBD2 covers 9 bases. CDR1 and CDR2 from the germline V gene are MDHEN and SYDVKM. The V and J ends lost 3 bases and 5 bases, in that order; junction bases with no gene match: 5. The CDR3 is 14 amino acids. DNA for the CDR3: TGTGCCAGCAGTTTTAGCGGGAGAGGTAACGAGCAGTACTTC. Translated, it gives CASSFSGRGNEQYF.